This TCR beta chain came from a study of T cell responses to AZD1222 COVID-19 vaccine. TCRdb's table, derived via immunoSEQ multiplex PCR, lists solely in-frame clones and lacks some. The table has approximately 140,000 clones, 80% to 90% seen once. The germline CDR1 and CDR2 sequences are MNHEY and SVGAGI. The J segment lost 5 bases and the V segment lost 5 bases, leaving 6 bases of the junction unmatched. The CDR3 loop spans 15 amino acids. In its sample, this clone was seen a few times. This receptor was obtained from an adult in good health. The chain joins TRBV6-5 to TRBJ1-1, with 12 bases that match TRBD1. Material: peripheral blood, obtained on day 0 of AZD1222 vaccination. The CDR3 nucleotides read TGTGCCAGCAGTAGGGGACAGGGGGCGCAGACTGAAGCTTTCTTT. This codes for CASSRGQGAQTEAFF.